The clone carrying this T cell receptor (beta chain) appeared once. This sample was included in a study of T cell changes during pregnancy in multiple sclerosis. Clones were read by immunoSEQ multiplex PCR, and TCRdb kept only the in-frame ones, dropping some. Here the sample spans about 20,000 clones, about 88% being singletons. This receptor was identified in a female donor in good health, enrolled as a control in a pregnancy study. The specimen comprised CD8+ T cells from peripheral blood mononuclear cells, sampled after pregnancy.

The CDR3 protein is CASSEYDLGHQPQHF. In nucleotides, the CDR3 is TGTGCCAGCAGTGAATACGACTTGGGGCATCAGCCCCAGCATTTT. The chain couples TRBV6-1 to TRBJ1-5, with a tentative D call TRBD1 (5 bases). V lost 2 bases and J 5 bases, leaving 13 bases between the germline ends. The CDR3 loop spans 15 amino acids. Germline V gene lookup returns CDR1 MNHNS and CDR2 SASEGT.